This is a list of T cell receptor beta chains from one sample in a study of cytomegalovirus exposure and HLA in healthy donors. Sequencing was performed with immunoSEQ multiplex PCR; in TCRdb, only in-frame clones are kept and a portion is missing. In the table there are some 77,000 clones, around 80% of which are singletons. Sample: PBMCs. All receptors come from a woman aged 45-65 years in good health and CMV-seropositive. The CDR3 runs from the conserved cysteine through the conserved F or W. The D gene is left open where the match is weak. Clone sizes are given selectively: once, few, many, or a class where the clone is expanded.

TRBJ1-5 - - TRBV11-3 CASSLGTGEHQPQHF TGTGCCAGCAGCTTAGGGACCGGGGAGCATCAGCCCCAGCATTTT
TRBJ1-2 - - TRBV19 CASSMMQGSYGYTF TGTGCCAGTAGTATGATGCAGGGTAGCTATGGCTACACCTTC
TRBJ1-1 - - TRBV5-6 CASSLREEAFF TGTGCCAGCAGCTTGCGGGAGGAAGCTTTCTTT
TRBJ2-3 - TRBD1 TRBV30 CAWQDRGGADTQYF TGTGCCTGGCAGGACAGGGGAGGTGCAGATACGCAGTATTTT
TRBJ2-5 - - TRBV2 CASSGGLGMETQYF TGTGCCAGCAGTGGAGGGCTGGGCATGGAGACCCAGTACTTC
TRBJ2-1 - TRBD2 TRBV13 CASSTGTSSHNEQFF TGTGCCAGCAGCACCGGGACTAGTTCCCACAATGAGCAGTTCTTC
TRBJ1-6 few - TRBV6-1 CASSAPRTVSASPLHF TGTGCCAGCAGTGCCCCTCGGACAGTCTCAGCTTCACCCCTCCACTTT
TRBJ2-3 - - TRBV9 CASSVFGSESGDTQYF TGTGCCAGCAGCGTATTTGGCAGCGAGAGTGGTGATACGCAGTATTTT
TRBJ1-2 - - TRBV29-1 CSVDGASDGYTF TGCAGCGTTGATGGGGCGTCCGATGGCTACACCTTC
TRBJ1-3 - - TRBV2 CASSDQAGRGNTIYF TGTGCCAGCAGTGATCAGGCGGGGCGAGGAAACACCATATATTTT
TRBJ2-7 once - TRBV27 CASSSPHRGMVEQYF TGTGCCAGCAGTTCTCCCCATAGGGGAATGGTTGAGCAGTACTTC
TRBJ2-4 - TRBD2 TRBV28 CASSSGTSGSSAKNIQYF TGTGCCAGCAGTTCCGGGACTAGCGGGAGTTCGGCCAAAAACATTCAGTACTTC
TRBJ1-1 - - TRBV7-2 CASSLRGFRTEAFF TGTGCCAGCAGCTTAAGAGGTTTCAGGACAGAAGCTTTCTTT
TRBJ2-7 - TRBD1 TRBV7-8 CASSPGTEFDEQYF TGTGCCAGCAGCCCTGGGACAGAGTTCGACGAGCAGTACTTC
TRBJ1-1 - - TRBV27 CASSFRRGATEAFF TGTGCCAGCAGTTTCAGGCGGGGGGCAACTGAAGCTTTCTTT
TRBJ1-1 - - TRBV6-6 CASSTTQRNTEAFF TGTGCCAGCAGTACCACACAGAGGAACACTGAAGCTTTCTTT
TRBJ1-2 - - TRBV6-6 CASSFTERHGYTF TGTGCCAGCAGCTTTACAGAGCGGCATGGCTACACCTTC
TRBJ2-3 few TRBD1 TRBV28 CASRDRTITDTQYF TGTGCCAGCCGGGACAGAACTATCACAGATACGCAGTATTTT
TRBJ1-4 - - TRBV4-1 CASSQDGGAANEKLFF TGCGCCAGCAGCCAAGATGGGGGGGCGGCTAATGAAAAACTGTTTTTT
TRBJ1-6 - TRBD1 TRBV11-2 CASSIEQGLIHF TGTGCCAGCAGTATAGAACAGGGGCTGATCCACTTT
TRBJ1-3 - - TRBV19 CASSIRGNRGSDTIYF TGTGCCAGTAGTATCCGGGGGAATAGAGGTTCTGACACCATATATTTT
TRBJ1-2 once TRBD1 TRBV10-3 CAISERETGSTYGYTF TGTGCCATCAGTGAGAGAGAGACAGGGTCTACCTATGGCTACACCTTC
TRBJ1-3 - TRBD1 TRBV9 CASSPQPATGAPGNTIYF TGTGCCAGCAGCCCACAACCAGCCACAGGGGCCCCTGGAAACACCATATATTTT
TRBJ2-5 - - TRBV7-8 CASSLHLAAETQYF TGTGCCAGCAGCTTGCACCTAGCAGCGGAGACCCAGTACTTC